The rows below give T cell receptor beta chains drawn from one sample of a study of CD4 T cells in relation to SARS-CoV-2 and coronaviruses. TCRdb's table, derived via immunoSEQ multiplex PCR, lists solely in-frame clones and lacks some. This sample has approximately 59,000 clones, with about 89% found just once. The sequenced sample was memory CD4+ T cells from PBMCs. These TCRs come from a human donor in good health. The conserved cysteine and the conserved F or W are not part of the CDR3 here.

J gene	V gene	CDR3 protein
TRBJ1-5	TRBV10-3	AISDSSYQPQH
TRBJ2-7	TRBV21-1	ASSKDKFRWMTSVTSGAYEQY
TRBJ2-7	TRBV11-2	ASSSGTPYEQY
TRBJ2-5	TRBV3-1/TRBV3-2	ASSQGPSGEETQY
TRBJ1-5	TRBV6-2/TRBV6-3	ASSDGGTVIGQPQH
TRBJ1-1	TRBV19	ASSAQGGVNTEAF
TRBJ1-1	TRBV5-1	ASSSSMNTEAF
TRBJ2-1	TRBV6-5	ASRAHEGGGREQF
TRBJ2-3	TRBV10-3	AISGGDRGTDTQY
TRBJ1-4	TRBV7-2	ASSLGGANEKLF
TRBJ2-6	TRBV6-4	ASSGGGSGANVLT
TRBJ2-3	TRBV5-1	ASSMTGTGGLNTQY
TRBJ2-3	TRBV5-4	ASSLPEGATDTQY
TRBJ1-5	TRBV28	ASSDGGPYQPQH
TRBJ1-2	TRBV7-9	ASSSQGSGYT
TRBJ1-6	TRBV1	TSSQDGPPIHYPTNSPLH
TRBJ2-1	TRBV24-1	ATRTGQGAAGYNEQF
TRBJ2-1	TRBV19	ASTTYRGLFYNEQF
TRBJ2-7	TRBV18	ASSPTRVYEQY
TRBJ1-4	TRBV19	ASSIDHPRRNEKLF
TRBJ2-7	TRBV10-2	ASSGGIYEQY
TRBJ1-4	TRBV28	ASSLVGSSTNEKLF
TRBJ2-2	TRBV7-7	ASSPQPGVAGDTGELF
TRBJ2-3	TRBV5-1	ASSPRTQRDTQY
TRBJ1-5	TRBV3-1/TRBV3-2	ASSHGFTDPLQH
TRBJ2-2	TRBV4-1	ASSQGRTGLNTGELF
TRBJ1-5	TRBV28	ASSPASRQGQPQH
TRBJ1-6	TRBV9	ASSAGQGYSPLH
TRBJ1-1	TRBV7-9	ASSLVLDKAF
TRBJ1-2	TRBV5-4	ASSPALGGSGYT
TRBJ2-1	TRBV19	ATGEVAYNEQF
TRBJ1-1	TRBV19	ASSIARGSTEAF
TRBJ2-1	TRBV5-1	ASSLGRPGEQF
TRBJ2-2	TRBV6-6	ASRWSGRNTGELF
TRBJ1-2	TRBV5-1	ASSLPGGGYT
TRBJ2-7	TRBV18	ASSQADRSEQY
TRBJ2-7	TRBV30	AWNGQGSHEQY
TRBJ2-7	TRBV9	ASSEGQGAAYEQY
TRBJ1-1	TRBV3-1/TRBV3-2	ASSLGSGQGARGSTEAF
TRBJ2-2	TRBV9	ASSVVVGGELF
TRBJ1-1	TRBV13	ASIQVTEAF
TRBJ2-7	TRBV5-1	ASSLALGNTYEQY
TRBJ2-6	TRBV5-1	ASSGSLGSGANVLT
TRBJ2-2	TRBV19	AVAGRESGGELF
TRBJ2-7	TRBV9	ASSVAPGPYEQY
TRBJ2-5	TRBV28	ASSTWTGGAETQY
TRBJ2-7	TRBV5-1	ASSRAGDDYEQY
TRBJ2-1	TRBV5-1	ASSLASGRGNEQF
TRBJ2-5	TRBV29-1	SVDLRGAPQTQY
TRBJ1-1	TRBV5-4	ASSPGAGGIGTEAF
TRBJ1-3	TRBV5-1	ASSSTTSSGNTIY